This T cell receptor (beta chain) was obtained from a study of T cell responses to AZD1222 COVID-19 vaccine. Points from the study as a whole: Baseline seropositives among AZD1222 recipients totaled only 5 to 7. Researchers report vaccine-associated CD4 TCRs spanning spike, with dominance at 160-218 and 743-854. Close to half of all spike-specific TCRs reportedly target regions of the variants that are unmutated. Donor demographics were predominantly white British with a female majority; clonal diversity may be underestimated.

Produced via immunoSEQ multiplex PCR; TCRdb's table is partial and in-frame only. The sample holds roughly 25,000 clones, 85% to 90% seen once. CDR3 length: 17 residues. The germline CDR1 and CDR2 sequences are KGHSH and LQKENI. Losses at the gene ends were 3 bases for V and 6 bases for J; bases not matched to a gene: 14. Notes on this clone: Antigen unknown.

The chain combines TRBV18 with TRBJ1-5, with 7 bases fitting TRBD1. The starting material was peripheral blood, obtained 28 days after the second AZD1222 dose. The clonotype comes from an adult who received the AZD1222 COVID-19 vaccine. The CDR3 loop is CASSPVIRQGFGQPQHF. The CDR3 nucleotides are TGTGCCAGCTCACCGGTTATTCGACAGGGTTTCGGTCAGCCCCAGCATTTT.